Below are 20 T cell receptor beta chains sequenced from a single sample in a study of T cells in localized non-small cell lung cancer. The table came from immunoSEQ multiplex PCR; TCRdb's copy has only in-frame clones and leaves some out. The data contain about 21,000 clones, 75% to 90% of them singletons. Sequenced here: peripheral blood, sampled before any cancer treatment. These receptors originate from a man aged 40 to 70 with stage I lung adenocarcinoma.

This clone was counted only a few times. The CDR3 sequence is CASSHEGEAFF. CDR3 in DNA: TGTGCCAGCAGCCACGAGGGAGAAGCTTTCTTT. The chain uses TRBV6-5 and TRBJ1-1; D gene ambiguous. The CDR3 extends over 11 amino acids. Germline V lookup: CDR1 MNHEY, CDR2 SVGAGI. Trimming pared 6 bases from V and 8 bases from J, leaving 10 bases between.

This clone was seen a few times. The rearrangement joins TRBV21-1 to TRBJ1-1. TRBV21-1 is classified as a pseudogene. This CDR3 region has 15 residues. The CDR3 DNA reads TGTGCCAGCAGCAAGTTGACGCGGGGCCGGGCTGAAGCTTTCTTT. Translation gives CASSKLTRGRAEAFF.

This clone was recorded a few times. The chain is built from TRBV19 and TRBJ1-5; tentative D call: TRBD1 (5 bases). V lost 10 bases and J lost 4, with 14 bases in between. There are 13 residues in the CDR3. Per the germline V gene, CDR1 is LNHDA and CDR2 is SQIVND (reference sequence). CDR3 sequence (DNA): TGTGCCACCGGGGACCGCAGAAATCAGCCCCAGCATTTT. Translated, it gives CATGDRRNQPQHF.

The V call is TRBV5-1, the J call TRBJ2-3, with TRBD1 matching 7 bases. Germline CDR1 SGHRS, CDR2 YFSETQ. The J segment lost 6 bases and the V segment lost 4 bases, leaving 14 bases of the junction unmatched. CDR3 length: 16 residues. CDR3 protein: CASSLGQSYLGDTQYF. The CDR3 coding sequence is TGCGCCAGCAGCCTGGGACAGTCCTATCTCGGGGATACGCAGTATTTT.

The J gene is TRBJ1-5, the V gene TRBV6-5; no reliable D call. CDR3 length equals 14 residues. V was shortened by 0 bases and J by 6 bases, with 9 bases between the two germline ends. Germline CDR1 reads MNHEY; CDR2 reads SVGAGI. CDR3 region: CASSYSGWGQPQHF. DNA of the CDR3: TGTGCCAGCAGTTACTCGGGCTGGGGTCAGCCCCAGCATTTT.

The V gene is TRBV6-5, the J gene TRBJ2-7, with D possibly being TRBD1 or TRBD2 (6 bases each). Germline V gene lookup returns CDR1 MNHEY and CDR2 SVGAGI. Trimming left V 2 bases short and J 4 bases short, with 12 bases between. The CDR3 length is 14 residues. The CDR3 protein is CASSYVVGGYEQYF. DNA of the CDR3: TGTGCCAGCAGTTACGTAGTAGGGGGGTACGAGCAGTACTTC.

This chain uses TRBV27 with TRBJ1-5; D might be TRBD1 (5 bases). This CDR3 is 14 amino acids long. Germline loops: CDR1 MNHEY, CDR2 SMNVEV (reference sequence). With 3 bases removed from V and 1 base from J, the gap between germline ends came to 7 bases. The CDR3 sequence is CASSLRGSNQPQHF. The CDR3 DNA follows: TGTGCCAGCAGTTTGAGGGGAAGCAATCAGCCCCAGCATTTT.

This clone appeared a single time. The chain uses TRBV5-1 and TRBJ1-1; D remains unclear. The CDR3 runs to 14 residues. V lost 0 bases, J lost 1 base, and 7 bases lay in between. Germline V CDR1 and CDR2: SGHRS, YFSETQ. CDR3 DNA: TGCGCCAGCAGCTTGGACCGGAGGAACACTGAAGCTTTCTTT. Amino acids: CASSLDRRNTEAFF.

The chain recombines TRBV5-4 with TRBJ1-2; D is unresolved. This CDR3 has 13 residues. Germline lookup yields CDR1 SGHNT and CDR2 YYREEE (reference sequence). The V end was cut by 1 base, the J end by 1 base, with 5 bases between. The CDR3 DNA follows: TGTGCCAGCAGCTTGACCGATAACTATGGCTACACCTTC. It codes for CASSLTDNYGYTF.

The rearrangement uses TRBV4-1 and TRBJ1-3; perhaps TRBD1 as D (5 bases). The germline V and J ends were trimmed by 4 bases and 2 bases, with 9 bases remaining between them. CDR3 length: 14 amino acids. The germline gives CDR1 MGHRA, CDR2 YSYEKL. The CDR3 loop is CASSPGGAGNTIYF. The CDR3, as DNA: TGCGCCAGCAGCCCGGGGGGGGCTGGAAACACCATATATTTT.

This chain uses TRBV19 with TRBJ2-5; maybe TRBD1 (6 bases). In germline, CDR1 is LNHDA, CDR2 SQIVND (reference sequence). The CDR3 spans 14 residues. V was shortened by 5 bases and J by 3 bases, with 13 bases between the two germline ends. The CDR3 DNA sequence: TGTGCCAGTAGTGTCCTAGGGGGAGAAGAGACCCAGTACTTC. It encodes CASSVLGGEETQYF.

This chain uses TRBV5-5 with TRBJ1-1; possibly TRBD1 for D (5 bases). The CDR3 is made up of 15 amino acids. The V gene's germline CDR1 is SGHKS and CDR2 YYEKEE (reference sequence). The V end was cut by 4 bases, the J end by 5 bases, with 18 bases between. In DNA form, the CDR3 reads TGTGCCAGCAGCCCGGCCCTAAACAGGTGGACTGAAGCTTTCTTT. It yields the protein CASSPALNRWTEAFF.

The genes are TRBV14 and TRBJ2-1; 7 bases fit TRBD2. Germline V gives CDR1 SGHDN, CDR2 FVKESK. The CDR3 contains 15 residues. The V and J ends lost 6 bases and 2 bases, in that order; junction bases with no gene match: 7. Written as DNA, the CDR3 is TGTGCCAGCAGACAAACTAGCGCGACCTACAATGAGCAGTTCTTC. It specifies CASRQTSATYNEQFF.

CDR3 in amino acids: CASSLSGVGIDTQYF. The DNA for the CDR3 is TGTGCCAGCAGTTTAAGTGGGGTGGGTATAGATACGCAGTATTTT. V is TRBV27 and J is TRBJ2-3; D call uncertain. CDR1 and CDR2 (germline): MNHEY, SMNVEV (reference sequence). CDR3 length equals 15 residues. The V and J ends lost 2 bases and 5 bases respectively, with 14 bases between them.

This clone occurred a few times. J is TRBJ1-6 and V is TRBV6-5; 8 nucleotides agree with TRBD1. J was trimmed by 9 bases and V by 5 bases; bases with no gene match: 3. Per the germline V gene, CDR1 is MNHEY and CDR2 is SVGAGI. The CDR3 contains 13 residues. The CDR3 sequence: CASSRDRGSPLHF. The CDR3, as DNA: TGTGCCAGCAGTAGAGACAGGGGTTCACCCCTCCACTTT.

This clone was seen a few times. The chain carries TRBV29-1 and TRBJ2-5; D is unclear. Germline CDR1 SQVTM, CDR2 ANQGSEA. V was clipped by 4 bases and J by 5 bases, with 14 bases between them. The CDR3 is 13 residues long. The CDR3 region has the DNA TGCAGCGTTGTGGACCGCCAAAGGGAGACCCAGTACTTC. The encoded protein is CSVVDRQRETQYF.

The V call is TRBV5-5, the J call TRBJ1-1; no clear D gene. The CDR3 is 15 residues long. Per the germline V gene, CDR1 is SGHKS and CDR2 is YYEKEE (reference sequence). The V end was cut by 4 bases, the J end by 0 bases, with 13 bases between. CDR3 DNA: TGTGCCAGCAGCCCCTCTGGACCTCTGAACACTGAAGCTTTCTTT. Its protein is CASSPSGPLNTEAFF.

This clone was observed a single time. The chain couples TRBV28 to TRBJ1-6; the D is unclear. Trimming cost V 4 bases and J 9 bases, with 19 bases left between them. CDR3 size: 16 residues. Germline loops: CDR1 MDHEN, CDR2 SYDVKM. The DNA for the CDR3 is TGTGCCAGCAGTTCCGCCGGGAGTACTCGTAGTTCACCCCTCCACTTT. Amino acid sequence: CASSSAGSTRSSPLHF.

The V gene is TRBV11-2, the J gene TRBJ2-1; 11 bases line up with TRBD2. With 4 bases clipped from V and 7 bases from J, the junction kept 6 bases outside the gene matches. In germline, CDR1 is SGHAT, CDR2 FQNNGV. The CDR3 totals 15 residues. The CDR3 DNA sequence: TGTGCCAGCAGCTCGAATAGACTAGCGGGAAATGAGCAGTTCTTC. This sequence encodes CASSSNRLAGNEQFF. The full variable domain, rest sourced from reference TRBV11-2 and TRBJ2-1, is EAGVAQSPRYKIIEKRQSVAFWCNPISGHATLYWYQQILGQGPKLLIQFQNNGVVDDSQLPKDRFSAERLKGVDSTLKIQPAKLEDSAVYLCASSSNRLAGNEQFFGPGTRLTVL.

The V gene is TRBV2, the J gene TRBJ1-5; D ambiguous. Germline V CDR1 and CDR2: SNHLY, FYNNEI. The CDR3 runs 13 residues. Trimming removed 8 bases from V and 4 bases from J, with 12 bases in between. In DNA form, the CDR3 reads TGTGCCAGCTCGCGTCAGGCGAATCAGCCCCAGCATTTT. Its protein is CASSRQANQPQHF.